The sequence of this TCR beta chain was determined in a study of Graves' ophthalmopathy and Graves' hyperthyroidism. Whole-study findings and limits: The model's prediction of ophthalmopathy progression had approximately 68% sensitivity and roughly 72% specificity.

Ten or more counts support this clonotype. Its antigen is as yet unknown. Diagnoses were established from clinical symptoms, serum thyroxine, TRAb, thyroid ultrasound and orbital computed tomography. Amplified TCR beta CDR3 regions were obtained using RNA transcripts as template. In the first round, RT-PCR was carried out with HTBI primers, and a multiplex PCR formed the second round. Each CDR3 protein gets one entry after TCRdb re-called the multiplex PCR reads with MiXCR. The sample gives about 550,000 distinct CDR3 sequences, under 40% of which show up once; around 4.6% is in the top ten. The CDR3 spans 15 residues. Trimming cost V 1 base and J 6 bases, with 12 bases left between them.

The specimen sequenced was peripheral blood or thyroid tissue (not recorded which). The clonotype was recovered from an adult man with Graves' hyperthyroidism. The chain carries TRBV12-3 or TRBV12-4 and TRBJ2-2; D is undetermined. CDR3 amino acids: CASSLVVDGPGELFF. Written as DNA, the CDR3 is TGTGCCAGCAGTTTAGTGGTAGACGGGCCCGGGGAGCTGTTTTTT.